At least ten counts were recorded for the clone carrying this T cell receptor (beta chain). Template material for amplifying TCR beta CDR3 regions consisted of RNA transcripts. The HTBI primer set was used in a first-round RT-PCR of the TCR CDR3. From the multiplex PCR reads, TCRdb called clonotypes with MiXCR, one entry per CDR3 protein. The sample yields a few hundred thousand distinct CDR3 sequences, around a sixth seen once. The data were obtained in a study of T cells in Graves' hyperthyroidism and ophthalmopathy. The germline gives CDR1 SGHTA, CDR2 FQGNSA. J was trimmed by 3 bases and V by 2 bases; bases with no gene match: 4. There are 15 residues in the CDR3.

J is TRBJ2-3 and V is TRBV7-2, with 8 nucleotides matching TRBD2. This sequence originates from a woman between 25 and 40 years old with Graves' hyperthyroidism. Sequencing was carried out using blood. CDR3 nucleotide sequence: TGTGCCAGCAGCTTACAAGCGGGAGTTACAGATACGCAGTATTTT. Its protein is CASSLQAGVTDTQYF.